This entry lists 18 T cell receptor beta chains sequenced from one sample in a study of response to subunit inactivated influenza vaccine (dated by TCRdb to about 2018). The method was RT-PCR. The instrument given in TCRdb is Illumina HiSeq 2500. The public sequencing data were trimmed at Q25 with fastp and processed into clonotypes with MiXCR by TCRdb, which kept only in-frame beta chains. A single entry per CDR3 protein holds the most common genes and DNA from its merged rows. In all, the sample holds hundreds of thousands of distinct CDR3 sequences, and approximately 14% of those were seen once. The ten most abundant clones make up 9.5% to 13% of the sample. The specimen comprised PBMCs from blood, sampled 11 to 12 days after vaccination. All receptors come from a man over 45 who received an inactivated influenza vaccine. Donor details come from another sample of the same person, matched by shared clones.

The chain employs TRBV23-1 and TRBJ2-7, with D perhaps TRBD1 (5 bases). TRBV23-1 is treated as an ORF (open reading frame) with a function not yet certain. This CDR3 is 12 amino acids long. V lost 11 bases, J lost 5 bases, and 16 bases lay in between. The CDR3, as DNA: TGCGCCGTGCGCAGGGTAGAACACGAGCAGTACTTC. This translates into CAVRRVEHEQYF.

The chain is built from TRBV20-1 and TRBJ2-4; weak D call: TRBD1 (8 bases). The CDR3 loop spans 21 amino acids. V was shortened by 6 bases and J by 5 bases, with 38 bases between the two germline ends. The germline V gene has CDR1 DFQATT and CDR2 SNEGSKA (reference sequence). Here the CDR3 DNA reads TGCAGTGCCACCAGGACAGGGCATTGGTCGGGAAGTCGTCGGGAGGAAAACATTCAGTACTTC. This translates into CSATRTGHWSGSRREENIQYF.

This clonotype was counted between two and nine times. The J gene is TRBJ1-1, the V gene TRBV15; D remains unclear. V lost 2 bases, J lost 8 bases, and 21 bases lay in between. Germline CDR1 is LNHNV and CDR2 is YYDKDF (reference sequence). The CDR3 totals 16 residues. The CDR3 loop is CATSRTTTGLGAEAFF. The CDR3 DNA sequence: TGTGCCACCAGCAGAACGACGACTGGACTCGGAGCCGAAGCTTTCTTT.

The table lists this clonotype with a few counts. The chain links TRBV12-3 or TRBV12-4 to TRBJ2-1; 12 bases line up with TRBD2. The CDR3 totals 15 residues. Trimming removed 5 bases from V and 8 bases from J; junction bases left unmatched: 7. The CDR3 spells CASSPTSGSWDEQFF. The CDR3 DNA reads TGTGCCAGCAGTCCGACTAGCGGGAGTTGGGATGAGCAGTTCTTC.

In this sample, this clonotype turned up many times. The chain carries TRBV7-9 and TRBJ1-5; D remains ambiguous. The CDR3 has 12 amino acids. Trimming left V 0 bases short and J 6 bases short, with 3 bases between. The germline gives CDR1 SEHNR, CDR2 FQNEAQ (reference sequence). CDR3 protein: CASSLASQPQHF. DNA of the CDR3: TGTGCCAGCAGCTTAGCAAGTCAGCCCCAGCATTTT.

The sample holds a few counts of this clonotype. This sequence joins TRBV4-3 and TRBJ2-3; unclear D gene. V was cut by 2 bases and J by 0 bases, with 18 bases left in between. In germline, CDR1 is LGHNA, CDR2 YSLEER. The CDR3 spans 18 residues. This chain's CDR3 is CASSQSPVFSGSTDTQYF. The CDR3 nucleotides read TGCGCCAGCAGCCAATCCCCTGTCTTCTCTGGTAGCACAGATACGCAGTATTTT.

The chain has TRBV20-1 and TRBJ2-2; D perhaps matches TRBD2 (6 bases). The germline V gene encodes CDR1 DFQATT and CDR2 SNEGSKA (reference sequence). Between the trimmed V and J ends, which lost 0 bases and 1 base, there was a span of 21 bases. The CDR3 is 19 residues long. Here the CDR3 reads CSARELGLVGSWNTGELFF. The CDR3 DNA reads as TGCAGTGCTAGAGAATTGGGGCTGGTCGGGAGCTGGAACACCGGGGAGCTGTTTTTT.

The CDR3 protein is CASSSTETIYNEQFF. The CDR3 DNA sequence: TGCGCCAGCTCCTCCACCGAGACAATTTACAATGAGCAGTTCTTC. The chain couples TRBV5-1 to TRBJ2-1; D gene ambiguous. Germline V gene sequence: CDR1 SGHRS, CDR2 YFSETQ. The V end lost 7 bases, the J end lost 4 bases, and 18 bases lay between the germline ends. The CDR3 contains 15 residues.

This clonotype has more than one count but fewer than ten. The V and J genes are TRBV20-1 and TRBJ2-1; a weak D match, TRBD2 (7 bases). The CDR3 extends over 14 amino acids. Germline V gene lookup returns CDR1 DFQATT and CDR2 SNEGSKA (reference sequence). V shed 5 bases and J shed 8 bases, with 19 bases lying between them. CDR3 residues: CSAVWGGAGDEQFF. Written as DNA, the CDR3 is TGCAGTGCTGTTTGGGGGGGGGCCGGAGATGAGCAGTTCTTC.

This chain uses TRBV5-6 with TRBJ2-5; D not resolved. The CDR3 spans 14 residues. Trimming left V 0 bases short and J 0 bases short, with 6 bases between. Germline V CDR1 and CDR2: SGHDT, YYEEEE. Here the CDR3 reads CASSLGHYQETQYF. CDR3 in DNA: TGTGCCAGCAGCTTGGGGCATTACCAAGAGACCCAGTACTTC. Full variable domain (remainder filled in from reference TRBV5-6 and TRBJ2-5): DAGVTQSPTHLIKTRGQQVTLRCSPKSGHDTVSWYQQALGQGPQFIFQYYEEEERQRGNFPDRFSGHQFPNYSSELNVNALLLGDSALYLCASSLGHYQETQYFGPGTRLLVL.

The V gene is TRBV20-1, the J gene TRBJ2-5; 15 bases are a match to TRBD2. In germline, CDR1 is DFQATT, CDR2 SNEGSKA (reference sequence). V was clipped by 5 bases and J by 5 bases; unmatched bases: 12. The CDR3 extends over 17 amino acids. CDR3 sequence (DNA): TGCAGTGCTGAGGGAATGGGACTAGCGGGAGGTTGGGAGACCCAGTACTTC. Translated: CSAEGMGLAGGWETQYF.

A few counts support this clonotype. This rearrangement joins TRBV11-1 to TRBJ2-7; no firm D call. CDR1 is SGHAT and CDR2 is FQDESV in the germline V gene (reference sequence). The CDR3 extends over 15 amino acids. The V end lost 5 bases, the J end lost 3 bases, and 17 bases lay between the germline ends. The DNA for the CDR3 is TGTGCCAGCAGCCCCATTGAGGACCGGCTCTACGAGCAGTACTTC. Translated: CASSPIEDRLYEQYF.

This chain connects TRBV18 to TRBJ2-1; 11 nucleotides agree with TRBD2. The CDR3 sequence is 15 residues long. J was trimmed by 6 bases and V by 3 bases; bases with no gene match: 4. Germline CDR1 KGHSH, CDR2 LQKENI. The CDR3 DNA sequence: TGTGCCAGCTCACCTCCTAGCGGGGGGCCCAATGAGCAGTTCTTC. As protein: CASSPPSGGPNEQFF.

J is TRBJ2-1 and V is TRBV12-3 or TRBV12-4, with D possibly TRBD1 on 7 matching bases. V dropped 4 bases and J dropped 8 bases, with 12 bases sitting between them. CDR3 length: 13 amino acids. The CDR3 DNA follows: TGTGCCAGCAGTTCCAGGGGGGCCCATGAGCAGTTCTTC. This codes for CASSSRGAHEQFF.

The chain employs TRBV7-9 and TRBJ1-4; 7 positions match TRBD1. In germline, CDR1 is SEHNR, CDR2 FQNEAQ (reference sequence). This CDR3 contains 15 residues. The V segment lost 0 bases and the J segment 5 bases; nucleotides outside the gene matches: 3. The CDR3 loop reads CASSLAGTENEKLFF. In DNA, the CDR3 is TGTGCCAGCAGCTTAGCCGGGACAGAGAATGAAAAACTGTTTTTT.

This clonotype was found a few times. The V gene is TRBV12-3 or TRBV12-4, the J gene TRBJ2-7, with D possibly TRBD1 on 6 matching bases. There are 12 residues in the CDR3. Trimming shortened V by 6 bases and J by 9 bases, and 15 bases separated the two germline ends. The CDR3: CASSRDIMGQYF. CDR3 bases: TGTGCCAGCAGCCGGGACATCATGGGGCAGTACTTC.

CDR3 sequence (DNA): TGCGCCAGCAGTCACAGGGCGGGATGGAATAATGAGCAGTTCTTC. Translated: CASSHRAGWNNEQFF. The chain links TRBV23-1 to TRBJ2-1, with TRBD2 as a possible D gene (6 bases). TRBV23-1 is filed as an ORF, its function uncertain. V gave up 3 bases and J gave up 7 bases, with 16 bases separating them. The CDR3 has 15 residues.

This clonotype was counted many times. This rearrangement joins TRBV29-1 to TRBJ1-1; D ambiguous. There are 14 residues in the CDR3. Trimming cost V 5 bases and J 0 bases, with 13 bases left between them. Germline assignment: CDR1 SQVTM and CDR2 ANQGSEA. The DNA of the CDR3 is TGCAGCGTTCGAAGGTCGATCATGAACACTGAAGCTTTCTTT. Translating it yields CSVRRSIMNTEAFF.